The rows below give T cell receptor beta chains drawn from one sample of a study of spatial heterogeneity in lung cancer. Each CDR3 protein is one row after TCRdb ran MiXCR on the 5' RACE reads. The sample has roughly 39,000 distinct CDR3 sequences; around 7% are singletons. The specimen comprised PBMCs, sampled at surgery. All receptors come from a female donor with early-stage non-small cell lung cancer. CDR3s include the opening cysteine and the closing phenylalanine or tryptophan. D genes are given only for firm matches. The size of a clone is reported for some rows only, either as once, few or many, or as a class for expanded clones.

>TRBJ1-5|NA|many|TRBV19
CASREVSYSNQPQHF
TGTGCCAGTAGAGAGGTCAGTTATAGCAATCAGCCCCAGCATTTT
>TRBJ2-3|TRBD2|many|TRBV6-6
CASSYSRAGVTDTQYF
TGTGCCAGCAGTTACTCGAGAGCGGGGGTCACAGATACGCAGTATTTT
>TRBJ2-7|NA|few|TRBV7-9
CASSPAHEQYF
TGTGCCAGCAGCCCCGCCCACGAGCAGTACTTC
>TRBJ1-6|NA|many|TRBV28
CASSLGVFNSPLHF
TGTGCCAGCAGTCTAGGGGTCTTTAATTCACCCCTCCACTTT
>TRBJ2-5|TRBD2|many|TRBV24-1
CATSDSTRGGETQYF
TGTGCCACCAGTGATTCAACTCGCGGGGGAGAGACCCAGTACTTC
>TRBJ1-1|NA|many|TRBV12-3/TRBV12-4
CASNSRDTEAFF
TGTGCCAGCAATAGTAGGGACACTGAAGCTTTCTTT
>TRBJ2-2|NA|NA|TRBV20-1
CSARAQVNTGELFF
TGCAGTGCTAGGGCACAGGTTAACACCGGGGAGCTGTTTTTT
>TRBJ1-3|NA|NA|TRBV7-6
CASSSASSGNTIYF
TGTGCCAGCAGCTCTGCCAGCTCTGGAAACACCATATATTTT
>TRBJ2-7|TRBD1|few|TRBV29-1
CSVEKSGGFGYEQYF
TGCAGCGTTGAAAAGTCAGGGGGTTTCGGCTACGAGCAGTACTTC
>TRBJ2-3|NA|NA|TRBV18
CASLYWQGLTDTQYF
TGTGCCAGCTTATACTGGCAGGGACTCACAGATACGCAGTATTTT
>TRBJ1-1|NA|many|TRBV2
CASSEGVPTEAFF
TGTGCCAGCAGTGAAGGGGTCCCCACTGAAGCTTTCTTT
>TRBJ1-1|TRBD1|NA|TRBV5-1
CASSFGTGGPNTEAFF
TGCGCCAGCAGCTTCGGGACAGGGGGCCCGAACACTGAAGCTTTCTTT
>TRBJ1-3|NA|NA|TRBV19
CASTNSGNTIYF
TGTGCCAGTACCAACTCTGGAAACACCATATATTTT
>TRBJ1-1|TRBD1|few|TRBV12-5
CASSPRGIVAFF
TGTGCTAGTTCCCCCAGGGGGATTGTAGCTTTCTTT
>TRBJ1-1|NA|many|TRBV20-1
CSASLEGKGTEAFF
TGCAGTGCTAGCCTGGAGGGGAAAGGAACTGAAGCTTTCTTT
>TRBJ2-7|NA|NA|TRBV28
CASSPYTPVLYEQYF
TGTGCCAGCAGTCCATATACCCCGGTGCTCTACGAGCAGTACTTC